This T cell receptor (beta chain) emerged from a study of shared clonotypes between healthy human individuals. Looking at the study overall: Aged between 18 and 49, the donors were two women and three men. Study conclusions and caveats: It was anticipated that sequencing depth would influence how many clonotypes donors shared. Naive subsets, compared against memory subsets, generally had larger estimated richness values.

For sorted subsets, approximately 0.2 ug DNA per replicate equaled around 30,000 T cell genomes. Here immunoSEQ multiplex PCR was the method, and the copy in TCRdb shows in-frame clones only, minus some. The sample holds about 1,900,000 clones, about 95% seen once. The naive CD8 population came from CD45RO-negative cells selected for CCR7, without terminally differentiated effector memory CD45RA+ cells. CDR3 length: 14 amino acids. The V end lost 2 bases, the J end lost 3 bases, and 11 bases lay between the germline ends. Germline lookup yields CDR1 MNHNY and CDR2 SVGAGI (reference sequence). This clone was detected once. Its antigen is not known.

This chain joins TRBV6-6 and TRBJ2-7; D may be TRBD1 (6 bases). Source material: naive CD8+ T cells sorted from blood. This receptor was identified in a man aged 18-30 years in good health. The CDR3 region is CASSYVGHSYEQYF. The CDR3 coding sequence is TGTGCCAGCAGTTACGTGGGACATAGCTACGAGCAGTACTTC.